This TCR beta chain was recovered during a study of identical twins. Germline CDR1 is SEHNR and CDR2 is FQNEAQ (reference sequence). Trimming removed 5 bases at V and 0 bases at J, with 13 bases between. The CDR3 spans 15 residues. Each CDR3 protein gets one entry after TCRdb re-called the 5' RACE reads with MiXCR. The sample holds 450,000 or so distinct CDR3 sequences, 20% to 25% seen once. Separately, the same data were catalogued under a study of T cells expressing NK-cell markers. That work adds: Dominant NKG2C+ clonotypes made up roughly 1.0-7.5% of CD8+ T cells in roughly 6 donors.

This chain uses TRBV7-9 with TRBJ1-1; maybe TRBD1 (5 bases). Material for sequencing was CD4+ T cells sorted from blood. The sequence came from a woman between 18 and 29 years old in good health. CDR3 sequence: CASSAGYIMNTEAFF. The DNA of the CDR3 is TGTGCCAGCAGCGCAGGGTACATAATGAACACTGAAGCTTTCTTT.